This entry lists 24 T cell receptor beta chains sequenced from one sample in a study of metastatic and nonmetastatic thyroid tumors. Thyroid surgery was preceded by no treatment in any patient. TCRdb re-clonotyped the PCR reads via MiXCR. Altogether 30,000 to 35,000 clones are present, approximately 30% being singletons, with the ten largest covering 7.8%. The sequenced sample consisted of blood. The receptors shown here come from a female donor with papillary thyroid cancer or a benign thyroid nodule (not recorded which). Some clones in this sample may be carry-over from other donors' samples.

This clone has ten or more counts. The V and J genes are TRBV30 and TRBJ1-3; D is ambiguous. The CDR3 consists of 12 residues. CDR1 is GTSNPN and CDR2 is SVGIG in the germline V gene (reference sequence). V lost 0 bases and J 9 bases, leaving 9 bases between the germline ends. CDR3 in DNA: TGTGCCTGGAGTGTACTACAGCCCACCATATATTTT. Its protein product is CAWSVLQPTIYF.

This clone was counted a single time. This sequence joins TRBV11-2 and TRBJ2-3; 14 bases line up with TRBD2. Germline CDR1 reads SGHAT; CDR2 reads FQNNGV. The V segment lost 6 bases and the J segment 4 bases; nucleotides outside the gene matches: 6. The CDR3 covers 16 residues. The CDR3 DNA follows: TGTGCCAGCAGTCCCGGGACTAGCGGGAGAGCAGATACGCAGTATTTT. Translated: CASSPGTSGRADTQYF. The entire variable domain, with the rest obtained from reference TRBV11-2 and TRBJ2-3, is as follows: EAGVAQSPRYKIIEKRQSVAFWCNPISGHATLYWYQQILGQGPKLLIQFQNNGVVDDSQLPKDRFSAERLKGVDSTLKIQPAKLEDSAVYLCASSPGTSGRADTQYFGPGTRLTVL.

This clone was seen repeatedly, ten times or more. Compared with germline, one end of the junction differs, possibly owing to a read error. The gene calls are TRBV5-4 and TRBJ1-2; 9 positions match TRBD1. This CDR3 is built from 16 residues. In germline, CDR1 is SGHNT, CDR2 YYREEE (reference sequence). This CDR3 is CASSLDRGSVRDGYTF. CDR3 DNA: TGCGCCAGCAGCTTGGACAGGGGAAGTGTTAGAGATGGCTACACCTTC.

The table lists this clone with many counts. J is TRBJ2-7 and V is TRBV5-1; 9 positions agree with TRBD2. Trimming removed 0 bases from V and 4 bases from J; junction bases left unmatched: 8. Germline values: CDR1 SGHRS, CDR2 YFSETQ. The CDR3 extends over 16 amino acids. In DNA, the CDR3 is TGCGCCAGCAGCTTGGCCGGCGGGGGGGCCTGGTACGAGCAGTACTTC. This sequence encodes CASSLAGGGAWYEQYF.

This clone occurred many times. The chain carries TRBV20-1 and TRBJ1-1, with 7 bases lining up with TRBD1. This CDR3 comprises 16 residues. Germline V gives CDR1 DFQATT, CDR2 SNEGSKA (reference sequence). V lost 2 bases, J lost 5 bases, and 14 bases stayed unmatched. In DNA, the CDR3 is TGCAGTGCTAGATCAACCCCGGGACAGTTAAGAACTGAAGCTTTCTTT. This encodes CSARSTPGQLRTEAFF.

This clone was seen a handful of times. CDR3 loop: CASSFDRGNEAFF. In DNA, the CDR3 is TGTGCCAGCAGTTTCGACAGGGGGAATGAAGCTTTCTTT. The gene calls are TRBV7-8 and TRBJ1-1, with TRBD1 matching 9 bases. Germline loops: CDR1 SGHVS, CDR2 FQNEAQ. The CDR3 runs to 13 residues. V shed 6 bases and J 7 bases; nucleotides not matched to a gene: 6.

On this clone itself: Sequence at one end of the junction differs from germline and may be a read error. The J gene is TRBJ2-1, the V gene TRBV6-4; unclear D gene. The germline V gene encodes CDR1 MRHNA and CDR2 SNTAGT. CDR3 size: 14 residues. DNA of the CDR3: TGTGCCAGAAGTGACGTCTCTGATTACAATGAGCAGTTCTTC. Translated, it gives CARSDVSDYNEQFF.

This sequence joins TRBV19 and TRBJ2-7; possible D gene TRBD1, 6 bases. V lost 6 bases and J 0 bases, leaving 15 bases between the germline ends. The germline gives CDR1 LNHDA, CDR2 SQIVND (reference sequence). The CDR3 has 15 residues. The CDR3 DNA reads as TGTGCCAGTAGCCTGGACGGGACACCCTCCTACGAGCAGTACTTC. This translates into CASSLDGTPSYEQYF.

With regard to this clone: A read error may produce the germline difference seen at one junction end. This chain joins TRBV7-8 and TRBJ2-7; TRBD2 aligns across 12 bases. The CDR3 spans 13 residues. Germline CDR1 and CDR2: SGHVS and FQNEAQ. Here the CDR3 reads CASSLVTSGSRSF. CDR3 coding DNA: TGTGCCAGCAGCTTAGTGACTAGCGGGAGCCGGTCCTTC.

This clone was observed a handful of times. The chain carries TRBV10-1 and TRBJ2-7, with D perhaps assigned TRBD1 or TRBD2 (5 bases each). Germline V gene data show CDR1 as WNHNN and CDR2 as SYGVQD (reference sequence). Trimming left V 3 bases short and J 8 bases short, with 11 bases between. The CDR3 runs 12 residues. Here the CDR3 reads CASSDLPGQQYF. CDR3 sequence (DNA): TGCGCCAGCAGTGATTTACCGGGACAGCAGTACTTC.

This sequence joins TRBV28 and TRBJ2-1; D call uncertain. The CDR3 sequence is 17 residues long. The V end was cut by 5 bases, the J end by 0 bases, with 17 bases between. CDR1 is MDHEN and CDR2 is SYDVKM in the germline V gene. In DNA, the CDR3 is TGTGCCAGCAGTACCCTAAGTGCGGCGAGCTCCTACAATGAGCAGTTCTTC. Translated: CASSTLSAASSYNEQFF.

The table lists this clone with many counts. J is TRBJ2-1 and V is TRBV19; 12 bases match TRBD1. The CDR3 runs to 14 residues. Trimming removed 5 bases from V and 9 bases from J; junction bases left unmatched: 5. CDR1 is LNHDA, CDR2 SQIVND, per germline (reference sequence). The CDR3 nucleotides read TGTGCCAGTAGTTTTGGGACAGGGGGCATTGAGCAGTTCTTC. Residues: CASSFGTGGIEQFF. The full variable domain, completed using reference TRBV19 and TRBJ2-1, is DGGITQSPKYLFRKEGQNVTLSCEQNLNHDAMYWYRQDPGQGLRLIYYSQIVNDFQKGDIAEGYSVSREKKESFPLTVTSAQKNPTAFYLCASSFGTGGIEQFFGPGTRLTVL.

This clone turned up a few times. This sequence joins TRBV15 and TRBJ2-1; D uncertain. Germline loops: CDR1 LNHNV, CDR2 YYDKDF (reference sequence). The CDR3 runs 12 residues. The V gene lost 1 base and the J gene lost 9 bases, with 7 bases spanning the gap. The CDR3 sequence is CATSRGVPEQFF. DNA for the CDR3: TGTGCCACCAGCAGAGGGGTGCCTGAGCAGTTCTTC.

Ten or more counts support this clone. The same CDR3 is also encoded by other DNA sequences in this sample. The rearrangement links TRBV6-4 to TRBJ2-3; 8 nucleotides align to TRBD2. This CDR3 region has 14 residues. Trimming cost V 3 bases and J 3 bases; bases outside gene matches: 2. Germline loops: CDR1 MRHNA, CDR2 SNTAGT. The CDR3 DNA follows: TGTGCCAGCAGTGAGGCTAGCGGGACAGATACGCAGTATTTT. Amino acid sequence: CASSEASGTDTQYF.

This clone is deemed medium-sized. This CDR3 is CASGWGQGANTEAFF. The CDR3 DNA follows: TGTGCCAGCGGGTGGGGACAGGGGGCGAACACTGAAGCTTTCTTT. The V call is TRBV6-1, the J call TRBJ1-1; TRBD1 matches at 12 bases. CDR3 size: 15 residues. In germline, CDR1 is MNHNS, CDR2 SASEGT. V trimming: 8 bases; J trimming: 1 base; junction bases outside the gene matches: 5.

By share of the sample, this clone is medium-sized. The chain links TRBV6-2 or TRBV6-3 to TRBJ2-7; 8 positions agree with TRBD2. Germline trimming cut 2 bases from V and 3 bases from J; bases unmatched to any gene: 15. The CDR3 length is 18 residues. CDR1 and CDR2 (germline): MNHEY, SVGEGT. Here the CDR3 reads CASSYQPSGLDPFYEQYF. The CDR3 DNA reads TGTGCCAGCAGTTACCAACCTAGCGGGTTGGACCCGTTCTACGAGCAGTACTTC.

For this clone: At one end, the junction sequence differs from germline, possibly due to a read error. The CDR3 reads CASSPEQGAYLYGFTF. The CDR3 DNA reads as TGCGCCAGCAGCCCTGAACAGGGGGCCTATTTATATGGCTTCACCTTC. V usage is TRBV5-1 and J usage is TRBJ1-2, with 9 bases that match TRBD1. The germline gives CDR1 SGHRS, CDR2 YFSETQ. The CDR3 is made up of 16 amino acids.

This chain joins TRBV12-3 or TRBV12-4 and TRBJ2-5; D is possibly TRBD1 (7 bases). The CDR3 totals 15 residues. V was trimmed by 5 bases and J by 2 bases, leaving 15 bases between them. The CDR3 coding sequence is TGTGCCAGCAGTGTTCTCGGGGGACAGCAAGAGACCCAGTACTTC. It encodes CASSVLGGQQETQYF.

By frequency in the sample, this clone is medium-sized. The V and J genes are TRBV20-1 and TRBJ1-1; 10 bases match TRBD1. The CDR3 sequence is 13 residues long. J gave up 4 bases and V 6 bases, and 5 bases lay outside the gene matches. Germline assignment: CDR1 DFQATT and CDR2 SNEGSKA (reference sequence). The CDR3 reads CSAPRTGGTEAFF. CDR3 nucleotide sequence: TGCAGTGCCCCCCGGACAGGGGGCACTGAAGCTTTCTTT.

This clone has just a few counts. This chain joins TRBV24-1 and TRBJ2-1, with TRBD2 identical over 7 bases. The V gene's germline CDR1 is KGHDR and CDR2 SFDVKD. V was pared by 9 bases and J by 6 bases, with 10 bases of the junction left unmatched. The CDR3 is 14 residues long. The DNA for the CDR3 is TGTGCCACCGGCGGGGGAACCTCCCCCAATGAGCAGTTCTTC. Protein product: CATGGGTSPNEQFF.

The chain recombines TRBV28 with TRBJ1-2, with D tentatively TRBD1 (6 bases). CDR1 and CDR2 from the germline V gene are MDHEN and SYDVKM. The V and J ends lost 7 bases and 8 bases respectively, with 26 bases between them. This CDR3 is built from 16 residues. CDR3 in DNA: TGTGCCAGCAATCTAGCATGGTACAGGGAAGGAGAGGGCTACACCTTC. Protein: CASNLAWYREGEGYTF.

As to this clone: The CDR3 does not end in the conserved phenylalanine or tryptophan, so this is likely a read error. The CDR3 loop reads CASSFDRGETEAFL. Here the CDR3 DNA reads TGTGCCAGCAGCTTTGACAGGGGTGAGACTGAAGCTTTCTTG. The rearrangement uses TRBV11-2 and TRBJ1-1; TRBD1 agrees at 8 bases. The CDR3 totals 14 residues. With 3 bases clipped from V and 5 bases from J, the junction kept 5 bases outside the gene matches. Germline V gene sequence: CDR1 SGHAT, CDR2 FQNNGV.

This clone came up many times. The rearrangement links TRBV11-2 to TRBJ2-1, with 9 bases identical to TRBD1. Per the germline V gene, CDR1 is SGHAT and CDR2 is FQNNGV. V lost 5 bases, J lost 5 bases, and 1 base stayed unmatched. This CDR3 is 13 amino acids long. CDR3 DNA sequence: TGTGCCAGCAGCAGGACAGGGGACAATGAGCAGTTCTTC. Encoded protein: CASSRTGDNEQFF.

This clone was observed a single time. V and J are TRBV11-1 and TRBJ2-7; TRBD2 agrees at 15 bases. The CDR3 consists of 18 residues. The germline V gene encodes CDR1 SGHAT and CDR2 FQDESV (reference sequence). Trimming removed 0 bases from V and 1 base from J; junction bases left unmatched: 4. CDR3 bases: TGTGCCAGCAGCTTAGCGTGGACTAGCGGGGGGGAGTCCTACGAGCAGTACTTC. Protein sequence: CASSLAWTSGGESYEQYF.